The clone carrying this TCR beta chain has at least ten counts. The antigen remains unidentified. Selection for sequencing was limited to patients who had shown CD8+CD57+ cell expansion by flow cytometry. There was no therapy given to any patient before the blood sampling took place. Genomic DNA templated the TCR beta VDJ and CDR3 profiling. TCRdb re-called the reads with MiXCR, one entry per CDR3 protein. The table has about 160,000 distinct CDR3 sequences, roughly half seen once. The record originates from a study of CD8+CD57+ T cells in acquired aplastic anemia. About the study: Average DNA yield from sorted CD4+ and CD8+ cells was around 3.2 ug.

The CDR3 consists of 14 residues. Germline CDR1 reads SGHRS; CDR2 reads YFSETQ. V dropped 2 bases and J dropped 2; count of bases not matched to a gene: 4. The study's findings and limits: It was found that under 30 CD8+ CDR3 sequences were shared between patients and controls. A significant difference in CD8+ Simpson's diversity between patients and controls was not found.

The sequence came from a human donor with aplastic anemia. The rearrangement joins TRBV5-1 to TRBJ2-7, with 7 bases lining up with TRBD2. The sequenced sample consisted of sorted CD4+, CD8+, or CD8+CD57+ T cells (not recorded which) from PBMCs. CDR3 coding DNA: TGCGCCAGCAGCTTAGCTAGCGGACCCTACGAGCAGTACTTC. Protein product: CASSLASGPYEQYF.